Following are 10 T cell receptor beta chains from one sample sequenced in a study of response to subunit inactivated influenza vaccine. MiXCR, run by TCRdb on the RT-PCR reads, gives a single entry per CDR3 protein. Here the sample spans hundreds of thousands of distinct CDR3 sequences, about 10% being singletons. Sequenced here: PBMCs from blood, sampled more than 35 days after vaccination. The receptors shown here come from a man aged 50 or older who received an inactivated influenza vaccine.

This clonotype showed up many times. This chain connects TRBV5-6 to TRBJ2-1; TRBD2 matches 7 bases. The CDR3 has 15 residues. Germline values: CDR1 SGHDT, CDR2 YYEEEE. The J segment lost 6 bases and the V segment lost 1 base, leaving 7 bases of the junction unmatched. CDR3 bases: TGTGCCAGCAGCTTGCTTAGCGGGTCCCCCAATGAGCAGTTCTTC. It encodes CASSLLSGSPNEQFF.

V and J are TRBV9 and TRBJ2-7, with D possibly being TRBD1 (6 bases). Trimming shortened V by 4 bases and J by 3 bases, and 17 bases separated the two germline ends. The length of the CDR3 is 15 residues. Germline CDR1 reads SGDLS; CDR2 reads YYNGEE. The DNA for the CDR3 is TGTGCCAGCAGCCCTCGACAGGACCAAGTCTACGAGCAGTACTTC. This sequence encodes CASSPRQDQVYEQYF.

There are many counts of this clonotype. In nucleotides, the CDR3 is TGTGCCAGCAGCTTAGGGACTAGCTACACCGGGGAGCTGTTTTTT. It codes for CASSLGTSYTGELFF. V usage is TRBV11-2 and J usage is TRBJ2-2, with 8 bases lining up with TRBD2. This CDR3 spans 15 amino acids. Looked up from germline, CDR1 is SGHAT and CDR2 is FQNNGV. Unmatched junction bases numbered 1, after V lost 1 base and J lost 3 bases. The complete variable domain, with remaining parts taken from reference TRBV11-2 and TRBJ2-2, reads EAGVAQSPRYKIIEKRQSVAFWCNPISGHATLYWYQQILGQGPKLLIQFQNNGVVDDSQLPKDRFSAERLKGVDSTLKIQPAKLEDSAVYLCASSLGTSYTGELFFGEGSRLTVL.

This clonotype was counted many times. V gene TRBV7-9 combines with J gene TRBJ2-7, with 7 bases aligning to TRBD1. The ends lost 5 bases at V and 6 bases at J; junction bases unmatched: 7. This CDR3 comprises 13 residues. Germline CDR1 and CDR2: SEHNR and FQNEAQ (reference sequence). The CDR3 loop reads CASSPPTGPEQYF. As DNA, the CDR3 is TGTGCCAGCAGCCCCCCGACAGGGCCCGAGCAGTACTTC.

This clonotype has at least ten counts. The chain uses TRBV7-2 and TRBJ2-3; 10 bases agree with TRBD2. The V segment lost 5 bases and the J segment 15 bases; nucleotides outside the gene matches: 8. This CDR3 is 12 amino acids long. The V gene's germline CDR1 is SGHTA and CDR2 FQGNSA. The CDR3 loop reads CASSPLAGRPYF. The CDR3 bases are TGTGCCAGCAGCCCACTAGCGGGGAGGCCCTATTTT.

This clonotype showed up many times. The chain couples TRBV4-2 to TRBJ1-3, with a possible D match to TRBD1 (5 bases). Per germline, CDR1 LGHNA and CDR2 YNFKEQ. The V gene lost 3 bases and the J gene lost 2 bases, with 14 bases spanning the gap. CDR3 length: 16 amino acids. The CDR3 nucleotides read TGTGCCAGCAGCCATACTCAAGCAGGGACTGGAAACACCATATATTTT. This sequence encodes CASSHTQAGTGNTIYF.

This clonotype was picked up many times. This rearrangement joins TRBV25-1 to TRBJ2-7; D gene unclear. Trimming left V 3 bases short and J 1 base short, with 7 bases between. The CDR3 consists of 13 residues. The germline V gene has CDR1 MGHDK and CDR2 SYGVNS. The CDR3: CASSDRGSYEQYF. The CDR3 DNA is TGTGCCAGCAGTGATCGTGGATCCTACGAGCAGTACTTC.

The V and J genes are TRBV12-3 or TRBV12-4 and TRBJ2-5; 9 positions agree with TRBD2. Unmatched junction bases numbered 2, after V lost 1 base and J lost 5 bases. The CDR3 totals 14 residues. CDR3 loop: CASSLVSGGETQYF. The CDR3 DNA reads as TGTGCCAGCAGTTTAGTCAGCGGGGGGGAGACCCAGTACTTC.

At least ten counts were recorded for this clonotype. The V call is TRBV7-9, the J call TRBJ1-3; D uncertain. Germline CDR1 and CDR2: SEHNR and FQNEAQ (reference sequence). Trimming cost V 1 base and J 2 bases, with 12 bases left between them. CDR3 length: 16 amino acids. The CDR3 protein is CASSLGLGVTGNTIYF. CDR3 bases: TGTGCCAGCAGCTTAGGACTCGGAGTTACTGGAAACACCATATATTTT.

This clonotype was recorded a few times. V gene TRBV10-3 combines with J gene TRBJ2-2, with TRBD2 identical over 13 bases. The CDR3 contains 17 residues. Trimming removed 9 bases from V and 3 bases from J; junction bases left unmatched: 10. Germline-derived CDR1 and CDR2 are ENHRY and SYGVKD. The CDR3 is CAIAGTSGIEYTGELFF. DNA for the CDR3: TGTGCCATTGCCGGGACTAGCGGGATAGAGTACACCGGGGAGCTGTTTTTT.